The source of this T cell receptor beta chain is a study of regulatory T cells in long-lasting Graves disease. The trim removed 6 bases at V and 3 bases at J, leaving 15 bases unmatched. CDR1 is ENHRY, CDR2 SYGVKD, per germline. This CDR3 spans 17 amino acids. Many counts were recorded for this clonotype. Time point in this sample: newly diagnosed GD, antithyroid drugs for less than 3 months. RNA isolated from PBMCs was used to make the TCR library. CDR3 regions were amplified by Arm-PCR using iRepertoire HTBI primers to build TCR beta libraries. TCRdb called the multiplex PCR reads again in MiXCR, with one record for every CDR3 protein. The table lists fewer than 650,000 distinct CDR3 sequences, approximately 16% of them singletons, with about 11% in the top ten. These data also featured in a second study, about T cells in Graves' hyperthyroidism and ophthalmopathy.

The sample consisted of peripheral blood mononuclear cells (PBMCs), taken at new diagnosis, from a patient treated with antithyroid drugs. The sequence derives from a man aged 18-30 years with Graves disease. The chain recombines TRBV10-3 with TRBJ1-1; 8 nucleotides align to TRBD1. The CDR3, as DNA: TGTGCCATCAGCGAATTCGGACAGGGTGTTATGCACACTGAAGCTTTCTTT. Its translation is CAISEFGQGVMHTEAFF.